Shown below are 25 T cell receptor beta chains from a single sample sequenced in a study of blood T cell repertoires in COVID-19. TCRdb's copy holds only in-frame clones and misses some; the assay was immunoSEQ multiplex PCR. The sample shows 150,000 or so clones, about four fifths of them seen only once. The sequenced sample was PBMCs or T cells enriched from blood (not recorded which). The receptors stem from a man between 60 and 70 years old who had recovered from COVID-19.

CDR3 protein: CASSLDTGQGYGYTF. CDR3 coding DNA: TGTGCCAGCAGCCTGGACACAGGGCAAGGCTATGGCTACACCTTC. V is TRBV7-8 and J is TRBJ1-2; TRBD1 might be the D (6 bases). CDR1 and CDR2 from the germline V gene are SGHVS and FQNEAQ. The CDR3 runs 15 residues. V was pared by 5 bases and J by 4 bases, with 17 bases between.

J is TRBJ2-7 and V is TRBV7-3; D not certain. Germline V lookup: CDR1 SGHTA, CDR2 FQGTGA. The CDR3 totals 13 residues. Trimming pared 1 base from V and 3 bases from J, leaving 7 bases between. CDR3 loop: CASSLSQNYEQYF. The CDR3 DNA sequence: TGTGCCAGCAGCTTAAGTCAGAACTACGAGCAGTACTTC.

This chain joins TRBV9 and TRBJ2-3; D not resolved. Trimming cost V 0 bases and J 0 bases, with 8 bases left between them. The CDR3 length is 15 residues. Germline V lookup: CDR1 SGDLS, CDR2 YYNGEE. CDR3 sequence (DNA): TGTGCCAGCAGCGTAGCTGTCGTCAGCACAGATACGCAGTATTTT. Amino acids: CASSVAVVSTDTQYF.

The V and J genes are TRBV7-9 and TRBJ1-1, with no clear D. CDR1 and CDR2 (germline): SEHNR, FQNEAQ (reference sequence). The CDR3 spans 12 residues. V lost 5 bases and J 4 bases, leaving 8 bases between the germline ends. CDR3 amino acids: CASSAGSTEAFF. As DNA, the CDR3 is TGTGCCAGCAGCGCCGGGAGCACTGAAGCTTTCTTT.

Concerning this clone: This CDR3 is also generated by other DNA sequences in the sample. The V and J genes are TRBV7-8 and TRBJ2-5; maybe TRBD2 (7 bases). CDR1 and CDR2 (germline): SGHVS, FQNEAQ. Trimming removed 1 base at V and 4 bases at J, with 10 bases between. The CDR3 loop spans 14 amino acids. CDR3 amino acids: CASSLGGGGETQYF. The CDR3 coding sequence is TGTGCCAGCAGCTTAGGAGGGGGGGGAGAGACCCAGTACTTC.

CDR3 loop: CASSQDLRSNQPQHF. The CDR3 DNA sequence: TGCGCCAGCAGCCAAGATCTCCGTAGCAATCAGCCCCAGCATTTT. The V call is TRBV4-1, the J call TRBJ1-5; D gene unclear. With 0 bases removed from V and 0 bases from J, the gap between germline ends came to 6 bases. In germline, CDR1 is MGHRA, CDR2 YSYEKL. The CDR3 contains 15 residues.

The CDR3 spells CASLTGGSGNTIYF. DNA for the CDR3: TGTGCCAGCTTGACGGGGGGCTCTGGAAACACCATATATTTT. The chain links TRBV7-2 to TRBJ1-3, with D tentatively TRBD1 (5 bases). This CDR3 spans 14 amino acids. Germline CDR1 is SGHTA and CDR2 is FQGNSA. V gave up 8 bases and J gave up 0 bases, with 11 bases separating them.

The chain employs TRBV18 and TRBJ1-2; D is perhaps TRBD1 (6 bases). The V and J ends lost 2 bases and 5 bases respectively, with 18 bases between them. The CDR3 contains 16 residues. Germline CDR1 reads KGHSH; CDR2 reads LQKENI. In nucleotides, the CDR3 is TGTGCCAGCTCACCAGAAGGGGGTTCAATCGGGTATGGCTACACCTTC. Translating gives CASSPEGGSIGYGYTF.

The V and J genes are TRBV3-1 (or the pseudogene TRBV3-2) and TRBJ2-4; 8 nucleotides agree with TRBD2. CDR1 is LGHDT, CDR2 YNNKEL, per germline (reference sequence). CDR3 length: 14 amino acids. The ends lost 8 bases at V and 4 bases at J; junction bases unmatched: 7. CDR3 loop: CASGRGAGKNIQYF. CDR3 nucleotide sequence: TGTGCCAGCGGGCGGGGGGCAGGAAAAAACATTCAGTACTTC.

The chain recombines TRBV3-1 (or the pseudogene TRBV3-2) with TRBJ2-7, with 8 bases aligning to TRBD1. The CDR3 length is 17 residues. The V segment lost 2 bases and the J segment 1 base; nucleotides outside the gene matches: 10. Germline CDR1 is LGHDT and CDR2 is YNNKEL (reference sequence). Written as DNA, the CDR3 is TGTGCCAGCAGCCAAAGGCTGGGGACAGGAGATTCCTACGAGCAGTACTTC. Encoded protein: CASSQRLGTGDSYEQYF.

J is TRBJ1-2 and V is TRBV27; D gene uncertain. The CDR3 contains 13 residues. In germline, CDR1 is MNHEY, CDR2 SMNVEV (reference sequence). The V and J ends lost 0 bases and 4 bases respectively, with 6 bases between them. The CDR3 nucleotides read TGTGCCAGCAGTTTATCGCGGAGCTATGGCTACACCTTC. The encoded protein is CASSLSRSYGYTF.

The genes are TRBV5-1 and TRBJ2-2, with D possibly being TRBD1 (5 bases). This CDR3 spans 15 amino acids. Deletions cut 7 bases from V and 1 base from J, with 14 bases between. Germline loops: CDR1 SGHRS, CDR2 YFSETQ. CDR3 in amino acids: CASGYLGQNTGELFF. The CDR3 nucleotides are TGCGCCAGCGGCTACCTTGGACAGAACACCGGGGAGCTGTTTTTT. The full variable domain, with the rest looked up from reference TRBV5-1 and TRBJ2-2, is KAGVTQTPRYLIKTRGQQVTLSCSPISGHRSVSWYQQTPGQGLQFLFEYFSETQRNKGNFPGRFSGRQFSNSRSEMNVSTLELGDSALYLCASGYLGQNTGELFFGEGSRLTVL.

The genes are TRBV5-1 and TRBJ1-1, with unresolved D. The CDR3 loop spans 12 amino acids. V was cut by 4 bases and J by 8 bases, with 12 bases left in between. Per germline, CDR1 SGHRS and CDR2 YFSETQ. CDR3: CASSPGGGEAFF. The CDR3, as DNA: TGCGCCAGCAGCCCCGGTGGAGGAGAAGCTTTCTTT. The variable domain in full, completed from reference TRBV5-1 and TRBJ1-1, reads KAGVTQTPRYLIKTRGQQVTLSCSPISGHRSVSWYQQTPGQGLQFLFEYFSETQRNKGNFPGRFSGRQFSNSRSEMNVSTLELGDSALYLCASSPGGGEAFFGQGTRLTVV.

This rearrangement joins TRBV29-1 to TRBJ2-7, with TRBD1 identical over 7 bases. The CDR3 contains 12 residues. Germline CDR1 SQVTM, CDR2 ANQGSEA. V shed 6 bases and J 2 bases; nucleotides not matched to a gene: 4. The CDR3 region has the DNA TGCAGCGTCGGGACAGCACCCTACGAGCAGTACTTC. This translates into CSVGTAPYEQYF.

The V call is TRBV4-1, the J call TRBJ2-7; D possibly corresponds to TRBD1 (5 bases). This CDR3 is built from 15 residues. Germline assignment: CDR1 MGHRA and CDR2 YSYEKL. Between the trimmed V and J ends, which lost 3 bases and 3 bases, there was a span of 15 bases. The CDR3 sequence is CASSHLHDSFYEQYF. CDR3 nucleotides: TGCGCCAGCAGCCATCTACATGACAGCTTCTACGAGCAGTACTTC.

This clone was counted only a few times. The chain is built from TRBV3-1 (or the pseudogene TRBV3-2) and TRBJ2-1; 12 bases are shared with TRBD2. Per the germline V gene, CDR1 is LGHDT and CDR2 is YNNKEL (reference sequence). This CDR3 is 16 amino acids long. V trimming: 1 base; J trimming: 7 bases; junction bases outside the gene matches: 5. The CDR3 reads CASSQVRLAGGNEQFF. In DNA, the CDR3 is TGTGCCAGCAGCCAAGTAAGGCTAGCGGGAGGGAATGAGCAGTTCTTC.

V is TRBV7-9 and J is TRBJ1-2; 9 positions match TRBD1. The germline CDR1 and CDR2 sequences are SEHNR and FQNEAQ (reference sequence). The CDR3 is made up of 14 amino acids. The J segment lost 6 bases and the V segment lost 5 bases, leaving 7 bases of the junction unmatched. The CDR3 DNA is TGTGCCAGCAGCCCCCCGACAGGGGGGAATGGCTACACCTTC. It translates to CASSPPTGGNGYTF.

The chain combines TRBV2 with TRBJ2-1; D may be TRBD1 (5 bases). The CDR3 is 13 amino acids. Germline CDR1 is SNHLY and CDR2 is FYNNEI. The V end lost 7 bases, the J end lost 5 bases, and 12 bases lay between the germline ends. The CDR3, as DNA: TGTGCCAGCATTAAACTCAGGGACAATGAGCAGTTCTTC. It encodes CASIKLRDNEQFF.

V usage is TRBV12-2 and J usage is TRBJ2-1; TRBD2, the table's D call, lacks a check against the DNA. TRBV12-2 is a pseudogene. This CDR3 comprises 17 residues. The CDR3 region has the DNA TGTGCAAGTCGCTTTAGCCCATTAACCTTCTCCTACAATGAGCAGTTCTTC. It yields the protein CASRFSPLTFSYNEQFF.

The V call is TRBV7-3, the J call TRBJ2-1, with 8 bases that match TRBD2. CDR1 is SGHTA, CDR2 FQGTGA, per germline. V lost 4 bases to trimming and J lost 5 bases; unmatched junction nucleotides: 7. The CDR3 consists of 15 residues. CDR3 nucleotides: TGTGCCAGCAGCTGGGATAGCGGGGTGAACAATGAGCAGTTCTTC. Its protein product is CASSWDSGVNNEQFF.

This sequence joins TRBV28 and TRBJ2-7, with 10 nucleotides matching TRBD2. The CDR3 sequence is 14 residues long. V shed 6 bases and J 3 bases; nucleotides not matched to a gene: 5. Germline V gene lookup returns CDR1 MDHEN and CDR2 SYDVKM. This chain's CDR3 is CASSRPSGGYEQYF. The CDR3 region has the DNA TGTGCCAGCAGCCGACCTAGCGGGGGCTACGAGCAGTACTTC.

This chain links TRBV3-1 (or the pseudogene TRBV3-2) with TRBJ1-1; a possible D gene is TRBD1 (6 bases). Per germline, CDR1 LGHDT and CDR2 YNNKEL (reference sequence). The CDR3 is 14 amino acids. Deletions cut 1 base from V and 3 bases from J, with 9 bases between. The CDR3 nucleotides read TGTGCCAGCAGCCAAGTGGGGGGGCACACTGAAGCTTTCTTT. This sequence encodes CASSQVGGHTEAFF.

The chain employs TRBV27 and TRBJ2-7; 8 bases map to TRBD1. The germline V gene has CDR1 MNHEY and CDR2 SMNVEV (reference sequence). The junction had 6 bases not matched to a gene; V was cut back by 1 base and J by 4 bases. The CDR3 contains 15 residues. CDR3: CASSLLAGGPYEQYF. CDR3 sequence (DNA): TGTGCCAGCAGTTTATTAGCAGGGGGCCCGTACGAGCAGTACTTC.

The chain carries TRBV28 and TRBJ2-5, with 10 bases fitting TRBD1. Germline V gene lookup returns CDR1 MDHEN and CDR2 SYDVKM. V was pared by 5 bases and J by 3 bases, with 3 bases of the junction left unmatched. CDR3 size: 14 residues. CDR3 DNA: TGTGCCAGCAGTCCCGGGACAGGGGAAGAGACCCAGTACTTC. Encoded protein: CASSPGTGEETQYF.

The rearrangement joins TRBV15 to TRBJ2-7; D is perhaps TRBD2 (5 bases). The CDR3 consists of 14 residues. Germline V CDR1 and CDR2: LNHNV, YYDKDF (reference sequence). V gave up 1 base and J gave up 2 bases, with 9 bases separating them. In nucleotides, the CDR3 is TGTGCCACCAGCAGAGCGGGAACAGCCTACGAGCAGTACTTC. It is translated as CATSRAGTAYEQYF.